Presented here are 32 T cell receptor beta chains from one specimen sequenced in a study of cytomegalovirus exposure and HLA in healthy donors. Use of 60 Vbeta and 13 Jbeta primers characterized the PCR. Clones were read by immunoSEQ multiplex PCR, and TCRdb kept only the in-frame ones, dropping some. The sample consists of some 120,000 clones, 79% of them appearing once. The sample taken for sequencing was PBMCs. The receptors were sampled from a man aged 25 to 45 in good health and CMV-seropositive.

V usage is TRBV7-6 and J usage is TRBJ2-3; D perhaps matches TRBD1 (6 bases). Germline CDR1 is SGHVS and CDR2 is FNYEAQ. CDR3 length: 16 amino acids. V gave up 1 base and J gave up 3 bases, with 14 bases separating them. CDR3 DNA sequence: TGTGCCAGCAGCTTAGTCGAGGGGGAGATAACAGATACGCAGTATTTT. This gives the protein CASSLVEGEITDTQYF.

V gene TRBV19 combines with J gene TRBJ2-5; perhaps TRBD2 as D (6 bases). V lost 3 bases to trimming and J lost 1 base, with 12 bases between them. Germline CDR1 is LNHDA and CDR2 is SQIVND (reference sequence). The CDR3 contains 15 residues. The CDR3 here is CASSIGSGAQETQYF. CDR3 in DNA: TGTGCCAGTAGTATTGGTAGCGGAGCCCAAGAGACCCAGTACTTC.

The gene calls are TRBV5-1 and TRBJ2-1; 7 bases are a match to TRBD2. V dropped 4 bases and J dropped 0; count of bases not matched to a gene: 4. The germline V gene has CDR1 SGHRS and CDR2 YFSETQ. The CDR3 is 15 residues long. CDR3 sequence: CASSTGLSSYNEQFF. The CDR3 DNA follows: TGCGCCAGCAGCACGGGACTAAGCTCCTACAATGAGCAGTTCTTC.

CDR3: CASSSWNYPWRTDTQYF. CDR3 nucleotide sequence: TGTGCCAGCAGCTCTTGGAACTACCCCTGGCGGACAGATACGCAGTATTTT. J is TRBJ2-3 and V is TRBV14; the D is unclear. From germline, CDR1 is SGHDN and CDR2 FVKESK. The CDR3 extends over 17 amino acids. V lost 5 bases to trimming and J lost 3 bases, with 21 bases between them.

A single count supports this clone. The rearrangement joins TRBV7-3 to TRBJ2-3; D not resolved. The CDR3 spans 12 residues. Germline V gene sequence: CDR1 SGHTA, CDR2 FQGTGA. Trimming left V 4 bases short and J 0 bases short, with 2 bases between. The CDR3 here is CASSSSTDTQYF. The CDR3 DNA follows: TGTGCCAGCAGCTCAAGCACAGATACGCAGTATTTT.

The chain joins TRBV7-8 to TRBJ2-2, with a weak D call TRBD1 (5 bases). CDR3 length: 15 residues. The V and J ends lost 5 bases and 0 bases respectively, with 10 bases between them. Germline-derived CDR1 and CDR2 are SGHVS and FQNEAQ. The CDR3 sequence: CASSGRVTNTGELFF. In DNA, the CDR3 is TGTGCCAGCAGCGGCAGGGTTACGAACACCGGGGAGCTGTTTTTT. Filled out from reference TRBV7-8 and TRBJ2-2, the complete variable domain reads GAGVSQSPRYKVAKRGQDVALRCDPISGHVSLFWYQQALGQGPEFLTYFQNEAQLDKSGLPSDRFFAERPEGSVSTLKIQRTQQEDSAVYLCASSGRVTNTGELFFGEGSRLTVL.

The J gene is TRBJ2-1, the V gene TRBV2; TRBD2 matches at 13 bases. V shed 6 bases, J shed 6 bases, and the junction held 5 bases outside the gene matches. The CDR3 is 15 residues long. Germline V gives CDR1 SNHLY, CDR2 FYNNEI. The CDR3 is CASSQTSGGINEQFF. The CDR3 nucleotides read TGTGCCAGCAGCCAGACTAGCGGGGGGATCAATGAGCAGTTCTTC. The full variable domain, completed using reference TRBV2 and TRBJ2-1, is EPEVTQTPSHQVTQMGQEVILRCVPISNHLYFYWYRQILGQKVEFLVSFYNNEISEKSEIFDDQFSVERPDGSNFTLKIRSTKLEDSAMYFCASSQTSGGINEQFFGPGTRLTVL.

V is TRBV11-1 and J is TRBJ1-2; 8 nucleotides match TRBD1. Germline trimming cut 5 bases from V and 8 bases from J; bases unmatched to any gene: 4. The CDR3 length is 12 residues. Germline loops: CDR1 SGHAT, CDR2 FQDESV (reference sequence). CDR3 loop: CASSDRGRGYTF. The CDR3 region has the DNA TGTGCCAGCAGCGACAGGGGTCGAGGCTACACCTTC.

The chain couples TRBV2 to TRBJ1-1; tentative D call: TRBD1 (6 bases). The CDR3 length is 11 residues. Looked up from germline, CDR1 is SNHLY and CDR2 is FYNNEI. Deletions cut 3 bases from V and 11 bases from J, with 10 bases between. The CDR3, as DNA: TGTGCCAGCAGTGATACAGGGAAGGCTTTCTTT. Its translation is CASSDTGKAFF.

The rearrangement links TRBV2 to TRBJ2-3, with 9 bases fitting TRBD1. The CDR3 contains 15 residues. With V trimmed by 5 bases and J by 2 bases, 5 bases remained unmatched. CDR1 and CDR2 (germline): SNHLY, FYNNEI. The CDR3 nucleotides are TGTGCCAGCAGTAACAGGGGGCGTACCACAGATACGCAGTATTTT. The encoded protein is CASSNRGRTTDTQYF.

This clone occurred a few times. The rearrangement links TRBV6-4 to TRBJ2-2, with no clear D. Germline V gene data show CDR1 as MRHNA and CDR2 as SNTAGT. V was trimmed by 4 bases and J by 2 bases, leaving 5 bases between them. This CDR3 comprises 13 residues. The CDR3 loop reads CASSAVNTGELFF. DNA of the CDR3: TGTGCCAGCAGTGCCGTAAACACCGGGGAGCTGTTTTTT.

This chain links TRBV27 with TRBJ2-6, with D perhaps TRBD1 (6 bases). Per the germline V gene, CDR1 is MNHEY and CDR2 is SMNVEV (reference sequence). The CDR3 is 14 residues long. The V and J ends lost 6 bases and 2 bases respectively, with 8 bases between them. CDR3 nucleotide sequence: TGTGCCAGCAGAAACAGGGCTGGGGCCAACGTCCTGACTTTC. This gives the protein CASRNRAGANVLTF.

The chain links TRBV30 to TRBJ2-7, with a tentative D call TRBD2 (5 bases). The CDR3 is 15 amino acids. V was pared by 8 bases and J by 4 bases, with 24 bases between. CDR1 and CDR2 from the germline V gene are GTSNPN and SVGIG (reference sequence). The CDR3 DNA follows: TGTGCCGGCTACAGTGAGTCGGGAAAGCCTTACGAGCAGTACTTC. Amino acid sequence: CAGYSESGKPYEQYF.

CDR3 nucleotide sequence: TGTGCTAGTGGTTTGGTAAACGACAGCACTGAAGCTTTCTTT. Amino acid sequence: CASGLVNDSTEAFF. J is TRBJ1-1 and V is TRBV12-5, with D perhaps TRBD1 (5 bases). The CDR3 sequence is 14 residues long. The germline CDR1 and CDR2 sequences are LGHNT and FRNRAP. V was trimmed by 0 bases and J by 4 bases, leaving 9 bases between them.

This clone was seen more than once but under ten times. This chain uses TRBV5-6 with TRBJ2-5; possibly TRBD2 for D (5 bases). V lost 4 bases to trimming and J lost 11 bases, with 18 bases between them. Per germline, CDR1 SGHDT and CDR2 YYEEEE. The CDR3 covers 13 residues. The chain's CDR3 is CASSLGPMGGQYF. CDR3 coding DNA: TGTGCCAGCAGCCTCGGGCCTATGGGCGGGCAGTACTTC.

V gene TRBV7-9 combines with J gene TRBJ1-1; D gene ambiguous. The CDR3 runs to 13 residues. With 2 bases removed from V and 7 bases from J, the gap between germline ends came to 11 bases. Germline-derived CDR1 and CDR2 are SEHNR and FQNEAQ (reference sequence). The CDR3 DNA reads TGTGCCAGCAGCTTAACACCCCAGTTTGAAGCTTTCTTT. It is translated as CASSLTPQFEAFF.

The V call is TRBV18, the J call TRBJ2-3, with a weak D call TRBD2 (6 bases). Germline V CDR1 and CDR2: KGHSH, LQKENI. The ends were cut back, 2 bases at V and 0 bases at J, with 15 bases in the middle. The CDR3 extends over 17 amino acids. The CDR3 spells CASSPMRGVPSTDTQYF. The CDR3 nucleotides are TGTGCCAGCTCACCAATGCGCGGGGTGCCTAGCACAGATACGCAGTATTTT.

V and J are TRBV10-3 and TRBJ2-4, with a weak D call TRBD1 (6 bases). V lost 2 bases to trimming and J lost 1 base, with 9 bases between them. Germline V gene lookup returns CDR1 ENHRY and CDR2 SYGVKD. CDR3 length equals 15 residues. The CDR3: CAISETGLAKNIQYF. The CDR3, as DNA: TGTGCCATCAGTGAGACAGGGCTGGCCAAAAACATTCAGTACTTC.

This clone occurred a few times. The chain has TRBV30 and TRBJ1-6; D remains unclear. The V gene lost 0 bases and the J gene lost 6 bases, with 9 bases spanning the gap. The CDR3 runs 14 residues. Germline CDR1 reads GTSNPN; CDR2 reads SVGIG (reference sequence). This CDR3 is CAWSVEAFNSPLHF. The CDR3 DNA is TGTGCCTGGAGTGTAGAAGCGTTTAATTCACCCCTCCACTTT.

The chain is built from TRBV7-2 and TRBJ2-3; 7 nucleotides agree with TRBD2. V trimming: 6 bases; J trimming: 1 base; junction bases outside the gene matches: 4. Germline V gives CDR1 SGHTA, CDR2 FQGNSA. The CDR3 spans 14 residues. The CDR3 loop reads CASRVSGGTDTQYF. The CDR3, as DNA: TGTGCCAGCAGGGTGAGCGGGGGCACAGATACGCAGTATTTT.

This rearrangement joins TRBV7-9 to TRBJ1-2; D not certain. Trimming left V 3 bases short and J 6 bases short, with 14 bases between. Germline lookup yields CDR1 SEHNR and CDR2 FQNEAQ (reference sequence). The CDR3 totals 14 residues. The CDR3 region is CASSFPSSSHGYTF. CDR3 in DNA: TGTGCCAGCAGCTTCCCCTCCTCTTCCCATGGCTACACCTTC. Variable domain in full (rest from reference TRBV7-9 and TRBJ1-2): DTGVSQNPRHKITKRGQNVTFRCDPISEHNRLYWYRQTLGQGPEFLTYFQNEAQLEKSRLLSDRFSAERPKGSFSTLEIQRTEQGDSAMYLCASSFPSSSHGYTFGSGTRLTVV.

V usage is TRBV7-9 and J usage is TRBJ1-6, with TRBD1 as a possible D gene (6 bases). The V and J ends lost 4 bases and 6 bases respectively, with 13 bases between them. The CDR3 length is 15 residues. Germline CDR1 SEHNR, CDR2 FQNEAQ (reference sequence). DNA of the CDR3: TGTGCCAGCAGCTCCCTGACAGGTGTTAATTCACCCCTCCACTTT. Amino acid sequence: CASSSLTGVNSPLHF. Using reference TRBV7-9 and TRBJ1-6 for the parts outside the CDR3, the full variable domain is DTGVSQNPRHKITKRGQNVTFRCDPISEHNRLYWYRQTLGQGPEFLTYFQNEAQLEKSRLLSDRFSAERPKGSFSTLEIQRTEQGDSAMYLCASSSLTGVNSPLHFGNGTRLTVT.

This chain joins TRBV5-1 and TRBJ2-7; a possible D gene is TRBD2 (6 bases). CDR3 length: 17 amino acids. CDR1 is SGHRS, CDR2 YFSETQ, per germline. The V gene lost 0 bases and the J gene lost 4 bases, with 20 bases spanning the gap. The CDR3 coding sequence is TGCGCCAGCAGCTTGGCCCCCAGTGGGGGGTCCCTTTACGAGCAGTACTTC. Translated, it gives CASSLAPSGGSLYEQYF.

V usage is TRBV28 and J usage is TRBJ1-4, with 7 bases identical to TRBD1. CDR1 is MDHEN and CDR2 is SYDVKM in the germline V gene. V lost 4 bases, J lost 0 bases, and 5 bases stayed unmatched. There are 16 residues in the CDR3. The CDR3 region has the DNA TGTGCCAGCAGTTCTAGGACAGGACCAACTAATGAAAAACTGTTTTTT. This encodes CASSSRTGPTNEKLFF.

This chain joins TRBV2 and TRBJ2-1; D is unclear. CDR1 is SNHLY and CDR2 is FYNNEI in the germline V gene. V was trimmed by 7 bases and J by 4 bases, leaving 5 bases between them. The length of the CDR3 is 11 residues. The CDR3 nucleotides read TGTGCCAGCACCCGTTACAATGAGCAGTTCTTC. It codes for CASTRYNEQFF. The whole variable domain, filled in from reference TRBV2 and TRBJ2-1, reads EPEVTQTPSHQVTQMGQEVILRCVPISNHLYFYWYRQILGQKVEFLVSFYNNEISEKSEIFDDQFSVERPDGSNFTLKIRSTKLEDSAMYFCASTRYNEQFFGPGTRLTVL.

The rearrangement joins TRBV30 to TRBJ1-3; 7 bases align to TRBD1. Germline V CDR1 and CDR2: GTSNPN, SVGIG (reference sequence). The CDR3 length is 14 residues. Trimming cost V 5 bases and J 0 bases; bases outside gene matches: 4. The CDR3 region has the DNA TGTGCCTGGGCCCGGGACAGCTCTGGAAACACCATATATTTT. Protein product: CAWARDSSGNTIYF. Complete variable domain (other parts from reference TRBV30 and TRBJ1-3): SQTIHQWPATLVQPVGSPLSLECTVEGTSNPNLYWYRQAAGRGLQLLFYSVGIGQISSEVPQNLSASRPQDRQFILSSKKLLLSDSGFYLCAWARDSSGNTIYFGEGSWLTVV.

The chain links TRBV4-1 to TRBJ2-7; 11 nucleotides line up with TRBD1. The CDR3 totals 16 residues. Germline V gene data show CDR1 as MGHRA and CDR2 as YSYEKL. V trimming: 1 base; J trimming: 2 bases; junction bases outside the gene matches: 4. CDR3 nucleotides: TGCGCCAGCAGCCAAGGCGGGACAGGGGGGGCCTACGAGCAGTACTTC. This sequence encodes CASSQGGTGGAYEQYF.

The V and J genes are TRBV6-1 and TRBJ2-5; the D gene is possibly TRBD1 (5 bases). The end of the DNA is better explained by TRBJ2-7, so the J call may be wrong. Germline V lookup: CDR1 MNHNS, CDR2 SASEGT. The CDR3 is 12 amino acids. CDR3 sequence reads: CASTFQGYEQYF. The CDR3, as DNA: TGTGCCAGCACCTTCCAGGGCTACGAGCAGTACTTC.

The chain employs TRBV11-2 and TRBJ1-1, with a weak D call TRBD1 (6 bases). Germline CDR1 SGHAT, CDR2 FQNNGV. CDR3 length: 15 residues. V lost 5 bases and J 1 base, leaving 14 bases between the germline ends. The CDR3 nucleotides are TGTGCCAGCAGCGTAAGGACAGCCCCGAACACTGAAGCTTTCTTT. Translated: CASSVRTAPNTEAFF.

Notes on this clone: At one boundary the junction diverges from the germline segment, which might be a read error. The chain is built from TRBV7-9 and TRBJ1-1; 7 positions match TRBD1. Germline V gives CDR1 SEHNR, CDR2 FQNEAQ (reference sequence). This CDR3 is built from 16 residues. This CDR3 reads CSSSLRRGPLNTEAFF. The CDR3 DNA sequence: TGTTCCAGCAGCTTGAGGAGGGGGCCTTTGAACACTGAAGCTTTCTTT.

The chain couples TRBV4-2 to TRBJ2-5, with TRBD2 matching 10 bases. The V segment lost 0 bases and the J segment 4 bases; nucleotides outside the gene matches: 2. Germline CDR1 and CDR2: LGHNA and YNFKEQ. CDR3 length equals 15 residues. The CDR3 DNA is TGTGCCAGCAGCCAAGATCGGACTAGCGGAGAGACCCAGTACTTC. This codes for CASSQDRTSGETQYF.

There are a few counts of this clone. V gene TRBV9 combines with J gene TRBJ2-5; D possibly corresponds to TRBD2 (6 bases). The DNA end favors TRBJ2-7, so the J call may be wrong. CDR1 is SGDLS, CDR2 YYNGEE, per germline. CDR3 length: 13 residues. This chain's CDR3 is CASSVLPGDEQYF. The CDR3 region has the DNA TGTGCCAGCAGCGTACTCCCGGGGGACGAGCAGTACTTC.